The 24 T cell receptor beta chains below all came from one sample that was sequenced in a study of shared clonotypes between healthy human individuals (dated by TCRdb to 2019 to 2021). The protocol used for the library was the immunoSEQ multiplex PCR assay. In its TCRdb copy, this immuneACCESS table keeps in-frame sequences only and misses some clones. Where compared with another copy, unresolved V genes explain less than half of these, and the others have no known cause. Counted in this sample were about 1,500,000 clones; approximately 97% of them appeared once. The ten largest make up approximately 1.1% of the sample. Material for sequencing was naive CD4+ T cells sorted from blood. According to the study, the label for this sample's cell subset or site signals: CD45RA+ positively selected. These receptors were taken from a man younger than 40 in good health.

This chain links TRBV5-1 with TRBJ1-4, with 10 nucleotides matching TRBD1. The CDR3 runs 16 residues. The J segment lost 7 bases and the V segment lost 0 bases, leaving 6 bases of the junction unmatched. CDR1 is SGHRS and CDR2 is YFSETQ in the germline V gene. The CDR3 here is CASSLAGTGDGEKLFF. DNA of the CDR3: TGCGCCAGCAGCTTGGCCGGGACAGGGGACGGTGAAAAACTGTTTTTT.

V gene TRBV5-1 combines with J gene TRBJ2-1; D not certain. Trimming removed 3 bases at V and 2 bases at J, with 12 bases between. CDR1 SGHRS and CDR2 YFSETQ come from the germline V gene. The CDR3 has 15 residues. In nucleotides, the CDR3 is TGCGCCAGCAGCTGGACGGAGTCCACCTACAATGAGCAGTTCTTC. This gives the protein CASSWTESTYNEQFF.

This chain uses TRBV7-8 with TRBJ2-7; D is uncertain. The CDR3 length is 13 residues. In germline, CDR1 is SGHVS, CDR2 FQNEAQ. Trimming cost V 2 bases and J 3 bases, with 8 bases left between them. CDR3 sequence (DNA): TGTGCCAGCAGCTTAAGGACCAACTACGAGCAGTACTTC. Protein product: CASSLRTNYEQYF.

The chain recombines TRBV6-5 with TRBJ2-1; 7 bases fit TRBD2. CDR1 and CDR2 from the germline V gene are MNHEY and SVGAGI. This CDR3 has 15 residues. V lost 2 bases to trimming and J lost 0 bases; unmatched junction nucleotides: 1. CDR3: CASSYLAASYNEQFF. The CDR3 DNA follows: TGTGCCAGCAGTTACCTAGCGGCCTCCTACAATGAGCAGTTCTTC.

The V gene is TRBV5-4, the J gene TRBJ2-2; 9 nucleotides line up with TRBD2. CDR3 length: 18 amino acids. Germline V gene data show CDR1 as SGHNT and CDR2 as YYREEE (reference sequence). J was trimmed by 5 bases and V by 0 bases; bases with no gene match: 11. CDR3 bases: TGTGCCAGCAGCTTGGAACCTGGCGGGAGGGCAAATACCGGGGAGCTGTTTTTT. Protein sequence: CASSLEPGGRANTGELFF.

The chain carries TRBV10-1 and TRBJ1-1; D is ambiguous. The CDR3 contains 19 residues. V was trimmed by 3 bases and J by 1 base, leaving 24 bases between them. Germline values: CDR1 WNHNN, CDR2 SYGVQD (reference sequence). The CDR3 region is CASSDVPRFTTTPNTEAFF. CDR3 in DNA: TGCGCCAGCAGTGATGTCCCTCGTTTTACCACGACCCCGAACACTGAAGCTTTCTTT.

In this sample, this clone turned up once. V gene TRBV10-3 combines with J gene TRBJ1-2; D not certain. V was shortened by 4 bases and J by 0 bases, with 12 bases between the two germline ends. The germline V gene encodes CDR1 ENHRY and CDR2 SYGVKD. This CDR3 region has 15 residues. Written as DNA, the CDR3 is TGTGCCATCAGTGCCCTAGGCACGGCTAACTATGGCTACACCTTC. It yields the protein CAISALGTANYGYTF.

The J gene is TRBJ2-7, the V gene TRBV5-4; TRBD1 might be the D (5 bases). Germline CDR1 and CDR2: SGHNT and YYREEE (reference sequence). There are 12 residues in the CDR3. Trimming took 4 bases from V and 7 from J, leaving 12 bases between them. CDR3 DNA: TGTGCCAGCAGCCCTGGGGCAGGAGAGCAGTACTTC. This encodes CASSPGAGEQYF.

The rearrangement joins TRBV2 to TRBJ1-3; D is unclear. The CDR3 sequence is 15 residues long. The germline gives CDR1 SNHLY, CDR2 FYNNEI. Trimming took off 4 bases at V and 4 bases at J, with 14 bases between the two ends. The CDR3 reads CASSVMGYGGNTIYF. DNA for the CDR3: TGTGCCAGCAGTGTAATGGGCTATGGAGGAAACACCATATATTTT.

The CDR3 bases are TGTGCCAGCAGCTCTCCCAGGGTGAATGGCTACACCTTC. It yields the protein CASSSPRVNGYTF. The chain joins TRBV5-4 to TRBJ1-2; D possibly corresponds to TRBD1 (5 bases). From germline, CDR1 is SGHNT and CDR2 YYREEE (reference sequence). The germline V and J ends were trimmed by 3 bases and 6 bases, with 12 bases remaining between them. The CDR3 has 13 amino acids.

V and J are TRBV27 and TRBJ2-7; D ambiguous. Between the trimmed V and J ends, which lost 5 bases and 2 bases, there was a span of 25 bases. The CDR3 runs to 18 residues. Germline assignment: CDR1 MNHEY and CDR2 SMNVEV (reference sequence). The CDR3 is CASSAEAGASQYPYEQYF. CDR3 DNA: TGTGCCAGCAGTGCGGAAGCAGGAGCGTCGCAATACCCCTACGAGCAGTACTTC.

V usage is TRBV18 and J usage is TRBJ2-3; tentatively, D is TRBD1 (6 bases). The CDR3 is 14 amino acids. Trimming removed 6 bases from V and 4 bases from J, with 14 bases in between. Germline CDR1 is KGHSH and CDR2 is LQKENI. The CDR3 here is CASSQNGGADTQYF. The CDR3 coding sequence is TGTGCCAGCTCTCAGAATGGGGGCGCAGATACGCAGTATTTT.

The rearrangement joins TRBV7-8 to TRBJ2-1; the D gene is possibly TRBD2 (6 bases). Germline loops: CDR1 SGHVS, CDR2 FQNEAQ. With 2 bases removed from V and 2 bases from J, the gap between germline ends came to 13 bases. The CDR3 sequence is 16 residues long. CDR3 bases: TGTGCCAGCAGCTTATACGGCGGGACGACCTACAATGAGCAGTTCTTC. Translation: CASSLYGGTTYNEQFF.

The chain joins TRBV28 to TRBJ2-5; the D is unclear. The CDR3 spans 14 residues. The germline V gene encodes CDR1 MDHEN and CDR2 SYDVKM. The ends were cut back, 6 bases at V and 5 bases at J, with 16 bases in the middle. The DNA for the CDR3 is TGTGCCAGCAGCCAACAGCCGGCGAGGGAGACCCAGTACTTC. Translated: CASSQQPARETQYF.

The chain joins TRBV5-6 to TRBJ1-5; D is possibly TRBD1 (5 bases). CDR3 length: 14 amino acids. Looked up from germline, CDR1 is SGHDT and CDR2 is YYEEEE. Deletions cut 2 bases from V and 6 bases from J, with 12 bases between. CDR3 DNA: TGTGCCAGCAGCTTCAGGGAGGGTATTCAGCCCCAGCATTTT. It encodes CASSFREGIQPQHF. Based on the CDR3 plus reference TRBV5-6 and TRBJ1-5, the full variable domain is DAGVTQSPTHLIKTRGQQVTLRCSPKSGHDTVSWYQQALGQGPQFIFQYYEEEERQRGNFPDRFSGHQFPNYSSELNVNALLLGDSALYLCASSFREGIQPQHFGDGTRLSIL.

A single count supports this clone. The chain links TRBV6-6 to TRBJ2-1; 9 bases line up with TRBD1. This CDR3 comprises 15 residues. Germline values: CDR1 MNHNY, CDR2 SVGAGI (reference sequence). V trimming: 6 bases; J trimming: 3 bases; junction bases outside the gene matches: 6. In DNA form, the CDR3 reads TGTGCCAGCAGAGCCGGGACAGGGCTCTACAATGAGCAGTTCTTC. Encoded protein: CASRAGTGLYNEQFF.

V usage is TRBV4-3 and J usage is TRBJ2-7; 8 nucleotides match TRBD2. In germline, CDR1 is LGHNA, CDR2 YSLEER. The trim removed 0 bases at V and 3 bases at J, leaving 4 bases unmatched. The CDR3 length is 15 residues. CDR3 sequence reads: CASSQEATSDYEQYF. CDR3 in DNA: TGCGCCAGCAGCCAAGAAGCGACTAGCGACTACGAGCAGTACTTC.

This clone showed up just once. The chain links TRBV20-1 to TRBJ2-7; D call uncertain. V lost 6 bases and J lost 5, with 11 bases in between. CDR1 and CDR2 (germline): DFQATT, SNEGSKA (reference sequence). This CDR3 region has 11 residues. The CDR3 region is CSANRANEQYF. The CDR3, as DNA: TGCAGTGCGAACCGAGCGAACGAGCAGTACTTC.

The chain carries TRBV5-1 and TRBJ2-7; no firm D call. Germline-derived CDR1 and CDR2 are SGHRS and YFSETQ. The CDR3 contains 14 residues. V was trimmed by 0 bases and J by 3 bases, leaving 10 bases between them. This CDR3 is CASSLASRLYEQYF. The CDR3, as DNA: TGCGCCAGCAGCTTGGCTTCGCGACTCTACGAGCAGTACTTC.

The chain has TRBV27 and TRBJ2-1; 9 positions agree with TRBD2. Germline CDR1 MNHEY, CDR2 SMNVEV (reference sequence). The V segment lost 5 bases and the J segment 11 bases; nucleotides outside the gene matches: 7. The CDR3 is made up of 13 amino acids. The CDR3 here is CASSTSGPRKQFF. CDR3 nucleotides: TGTGCCAGCAGTACTAGCGGGCCCCGAAAGCAGTTCTTC.

The chain employs TRBV29-1 and TRBJ2-1; a possible D gene is TRBD1 (6 bases). CDR3 size: 15 residues. Germline CDR1 SQVTM, CDR2 ANQGSEA. V lost 1 base, J lost 4 bases, and 14 bases lay in between. For the CDR3, the DNA is TGCAGCGTTGAAGTTGGGACATTACTTTACAATGAGCAGTTCTTC. As protein: CSVEVGTLLYNEQFF.

V and J are TRBV10-3 and TRBJ2-3; 9 nucleotides line up with TRBD2. The trim removed 0 bases at V and 0 bases at J, leaving 4 bases unmatched. Germline V CDR1 and CDR2: ENHRY, SYGVKD. This CDR3 spans 17 amino acids. DNA for the CDR3: TGTGCCATCAGTGAGTCCACCACTAGCGGGAGCACAGATACGCAGTATTTT. Amino acids: CAISESTTSGSTDTQYF.

This clone was counted a few times. The sample carries other DNA sequences with the same CDR3. The rearrangement links TRBV19 to TRBJ1-5, with TRBD1 as a possible D gene (5 bases). The CDR3 consists of 13 residues. Trimming cost V 3 bases and J 2 bases, with 5 bases left between them. The germline gives CDR1 LNHDA, CDR2 SQIVND (reference sequence). CDR3 sequence: CASSMGGNQPQHF. The CDR3 nucleotides read TGTGCCAGTAGTATGGGGGGCAATCAGCCCCAGCATTTT.

The chain has TRBV28 and TRBJ1-2; a weak D match, TRBD1 (6 bases). The germline V and J ends were trimmed by 5 bases and 6 bases, with 16 bases remaining between them. The CDR3 contains 14 residues. The germline gives CDR1 MDHEN, CDR2 SYDVKM. DNA for the CDR3: TGTGCCAGCAGTCCGAATCCCAACAGGGATGGCTACACCTTC. It yields the protein CASSPNPNRDGYTF.